These 18 T cell receptor beta chains share one sample of origin, sequenced in a study of blood T cell repertoires in COVID-19. Sequenced by immunoSEQ multiplex PCR; TCRdb stores in-frame clones only, minus some. The table includes roughly 66,000 clones, approximately 91% detected once. Sequenced material: peripheral blood. The origin of the receptors is a human donor in a cohort sampled during active COVID-19.

The J gene is TRBJ1-2, the V gene TRBV6-2 or TRBV6-3; 7 nucleotides align to TRBD1. The CDR3 loop spans 11 amino acids. Looked up from germline, CDR1 is MNHEY and CDR2 is SVGEGT. After removal of 5 bases from V and 7 bases from J, the junction contained 1 base not matched to a gene. CDR3 in amino acids: CASSRTGGYTF. CDR3 coding DNA: TGTGCCAGCAGTCGGACAGGTGGCTACACCTTC.

This sequence joins TRBV2 and TRBJ2-4; no firm D call. Germline V gives CDR1 SNHLY, CDR2 FYNNEI. V lost 5 bases and J 9 bases, leaving 17 bases between the germline ends. This CDR3 comprises 14 residues. DNA of the CDR3: TGTGCCAGCAGTCCGACTGAACCAGTGGGCATTCAGTACTTC. Its protein is CASSPTEPVGIQYF.

This chain uses TRBV5-1 with TRBJ2-5; 11 nucleotides line up with TRBD2. CDR3 length: 16 residues. CDR1 and CDR2 (germline): SGHRS, YFSETQ. After removal of 2 bases from V and 4 bases from J, the junction contained 7 bases not matched to a gene. CDR3 coding DNA: TGCGCCAGCAGCTTTAGCGGGAGGGCCGTTAGAGAGACCCAGTACTTC. It encodes CASSFSGRAVRETQYF.

The CDR3 loop reads CASSLGEDTQYF. The DNA for the CDR3 is TGTGCCAGCAGTCTAGGCGAAGATACGCAGTATTTT. The chain uses TRBV11-1 and TRBJ2-3; D is ambiguous. From germline, CDR1 is SGHAT and CDR2 FQDESV (reference sequence). With 6 bases removed from V and 5 bases from J, the gap between germline ends came to 9 bases. This CDR3 contains 12 residues.

The chain links TRBV3-1 (or the pseudogene TRBV3-2) to TRBJ1-3, with TRBD1 identical over 7 bases. Germline CDR1 is LGHDT and CDR2 is YNNKEL (reference sequence). The length of the CDR3 is 16 residues. The junction had 5 bases not matched to a gene; V was cut back by 3 bases and J by 0 bases. The CDR3 DNA sequence: TGTGCCAGCAGCCATCGACAGGGCCGCTCTGGAAACACCATATATTTT. Translating it yields CASSHRQGRSGNTIYF.

Concerning this clone itself: Additional DNA sequences in this sample encode the identical CDR3. The CDR3 DNA is TGTGCCAGCTCACCGGGGAGCCAAGAGACCCAGTACTTC. As protein: CASSPGSQETQYF. The chain has TRBV18 and TRBJ2-5; a possible D gene is TRBD2 (5 bases). Trimming pared 3 bases from V and 1 base from J, leaving 6 bases between. CDR3 size: 13 residues. The germline V gene has CDR1 KGHSH and CDR2 LQKENI.

V and J are TRBV11-1 and TRBJ2-1; 9 bases fit TRBD1. Germline trimming cut 5 bases from V and 11 bases from J; bases unmatched to any gene: 13. CDR3 length equals 15 residues. In germline, CDR1 is SGHAT, CDR2 FQDESV (reference sequence). The chain's CDR3 is CASSNRTGAFGQQFF. In DNA form, the CDR3 reads TGTGCCAGCAGCAATAGGACAGGGGCCTTTGGTCAGCAGTTCTTC.

The CDR3 nucleotides read TGTGCCAGCAGCCCTACCACGACAGTAGCCAAAAACATTCAGTACTTC. Protein sequence: CASSPTTTVAKNIQYF. This chain links TRBV7-2 with TRBJ2-4, with D possibly TRBD1 on 5 matching bases. Germline V gives CDR1 SGHTA, CDR2 FQGNSA. V was shortened by 5 bases and J by 0 bases, with 14 bases between the two germline ends. This CDR3 comprises 16 residues.

The rearrangement joins TRBV9 to TRBJ2-1, with 11 positions matching TRBD2. This CDR3 is built from 15 residues. V dropped 5 bases and J dropped 8; count of bases not matched to a gene: 9. CDR1 and CDR2 (germline): SGDLS, YYNGEE. The CDR3 coding sequence is TGTGCCAGCAGTGACCTAGCGGGAGGTGGGGATGAGCAGTTCTTC. This translates into CASSDLAGGGDEQFF.

The genes are TRBV19 and TRBJ2-1; 10 bases match TRBD2. Germline trimming cut 4 bases from V and 1 base from J; bases unmatched to any gene: 10. The V gene's germline CDR1 is LNHDA and CDR2 SQIVND (reference sequence). CDR3 length: 18 amino acids. CDR3 residues: CASSTVRPGLASYNEQFF. The CDR3 DNA follows: TGTGCCAGTAGTACCGTGAGACCGGGACTAGCGTCCTACAATGAGCAGTTCTTC.

This clone was observed a handful of times. This rearrangement joins TRBV6-2 or TRBV6-3 to TRBJ1-1; the match to TRBD1 covers 8 bases. The CDR3 is 16 residues long. V gave up 2 bases and J gave up 3 bases; unmatched junction bases: 8. Per germline, CDR1 MNHEY and CDR2 SVGEGT. The CDR3 region has the DNA TGTGCCAGCAGTTACATTCGCACAGGGGGTCACACTGAAGCTTTCTTT. Encoded protein: CASSYIRTGGHTEAFF.

This sequence joins TRBV11-3 and TRBJ1-3; weak D call: TRBD1 (5 bases). Germline CDR1 reads SGHNT; CDR2 reads YENEEA. Trimming removed 4 bases from V and 0 bases from J, with 16 bases in between. The CDR3 is 17 amino acids. The CDR3 spells CASSCLGHYRSGNTIYF. DNA of the CDR3: TGTGCCAGCAGCTGCTTAGGACACTACCGCTCTGGAAACACCATATATTTT. Supplemented by reference TRBV11-3 and TRBJ1-3, the full variable domain reads EAGVVQSPRYKIIEKKQPVAFWCNPISGHNTLYWYLQNLGQGPELLIRYENEEAVDDSQLPKDRFSAERLKGVDSTLKIQPAELGDSAVYLCASSCLGHYRSGNTIYFGEGSWLTVV.

Notes on this clone: A read error may account for a junction end that differs from germline. This CDR3 is CASSLGVSSGEEQFF. The CDR3 DNA sequence: TGTGCTAGCAGCTTAGGAGTCTCTAGCGGAGAGGAGCAGTTCTTC. V usage is TRBV7-7 and J usage is TRBJ2-1; 7 bases are a match to TRBD2. Germline V CDR1 and CDR2: SSHAT, FNYEAQ (reference sequence). This CDR3 has 15 amino acids.

The V call is TRBV9, the J call TRBJ1-4; 8 nucleotides align to TRBD1. This CDR3 comprises 16 residues. The V and J ends lost 2 bases and 3 bases, in that order; junction bases with no gene match: 6. Germline CDR1 and CDR2: SGDLS and YYNGEE. The CDR3 here is CASSVSPGQANEKLFF. CDR3 DNA: TGTGCCAGCAGCGTGTCACCGGGACAGGCTAATGAAAAACTGTTTTTT.

The chain couples TRBV4-3 to TRBJ1-1, with D possibly matching TRBD1 (6 bases). The CDR3 sequence is 15 residues long. The germline V and J ends were trimmed by 1 base and 7 bases, with 16 bases remaining between them. Germline V gene data show CDR1 as LGHNA and CDR2 as YSLEER. The CDR3 nucleotides are TGCGCCAGCAGCCAAGGTTTGGTGACAGGCCTTGAAGCTTTCTTT. It is translated as CASSQGLVTGLEAFF.

The chain combines TRBV6-1 with TRBJ1-5; 8 bases match TRBD1. V dropped 2 bases and J dropped 0; count of bases not matched to a gene: 9. This CDR3 spans 18 amino acids. Germline V gene lookup returns CDR1 MNHNS and CDR2 SASEGT. The CDR3 DNA is TGTGCCAGCAGTGAATCTAACAGGGGGGTTAATAGCAATCAGCCCCAGCATTTT. Encoded protein: CASSESNRGVNSNQPQHF.

J is TRBJ1-1 and V is TRBV20-1; 7 nucleotides align to TRBD1. V dropped 3 bases and J dropped 4; count of bases not matched to a gene: 8. The CDR3 is 14 amino acids. From germline, CDR1 is DFQATT and CDR2 SNEGSKA (reference sequence). Here the CDR3 reads CSASKGAVVTEAFF. The CDR3 coding sequence is TGCAGTGCTAGTAAGGGGGCGGTCGTCACTGAAGCTTTCTTT.

Of note for this clone: A read error may account for a junction end that differs from germline. This chain joins TRBV3-1 (or the pseudogene TRBV3-2) and TRBJ2-5, with a possible D match to TRBD1 (6 bases). Germline V gene sequence: CDR1 LGHDT, CDR2 YNNKEL (reference sequence). The CDR3 extends over 12 amino acids. CDR3 DNA sequence: TGTGCCAGCGGCCAGGGGCGAGAGACCCAGTACTTC. Translating it yields CASGQGRETQYF.